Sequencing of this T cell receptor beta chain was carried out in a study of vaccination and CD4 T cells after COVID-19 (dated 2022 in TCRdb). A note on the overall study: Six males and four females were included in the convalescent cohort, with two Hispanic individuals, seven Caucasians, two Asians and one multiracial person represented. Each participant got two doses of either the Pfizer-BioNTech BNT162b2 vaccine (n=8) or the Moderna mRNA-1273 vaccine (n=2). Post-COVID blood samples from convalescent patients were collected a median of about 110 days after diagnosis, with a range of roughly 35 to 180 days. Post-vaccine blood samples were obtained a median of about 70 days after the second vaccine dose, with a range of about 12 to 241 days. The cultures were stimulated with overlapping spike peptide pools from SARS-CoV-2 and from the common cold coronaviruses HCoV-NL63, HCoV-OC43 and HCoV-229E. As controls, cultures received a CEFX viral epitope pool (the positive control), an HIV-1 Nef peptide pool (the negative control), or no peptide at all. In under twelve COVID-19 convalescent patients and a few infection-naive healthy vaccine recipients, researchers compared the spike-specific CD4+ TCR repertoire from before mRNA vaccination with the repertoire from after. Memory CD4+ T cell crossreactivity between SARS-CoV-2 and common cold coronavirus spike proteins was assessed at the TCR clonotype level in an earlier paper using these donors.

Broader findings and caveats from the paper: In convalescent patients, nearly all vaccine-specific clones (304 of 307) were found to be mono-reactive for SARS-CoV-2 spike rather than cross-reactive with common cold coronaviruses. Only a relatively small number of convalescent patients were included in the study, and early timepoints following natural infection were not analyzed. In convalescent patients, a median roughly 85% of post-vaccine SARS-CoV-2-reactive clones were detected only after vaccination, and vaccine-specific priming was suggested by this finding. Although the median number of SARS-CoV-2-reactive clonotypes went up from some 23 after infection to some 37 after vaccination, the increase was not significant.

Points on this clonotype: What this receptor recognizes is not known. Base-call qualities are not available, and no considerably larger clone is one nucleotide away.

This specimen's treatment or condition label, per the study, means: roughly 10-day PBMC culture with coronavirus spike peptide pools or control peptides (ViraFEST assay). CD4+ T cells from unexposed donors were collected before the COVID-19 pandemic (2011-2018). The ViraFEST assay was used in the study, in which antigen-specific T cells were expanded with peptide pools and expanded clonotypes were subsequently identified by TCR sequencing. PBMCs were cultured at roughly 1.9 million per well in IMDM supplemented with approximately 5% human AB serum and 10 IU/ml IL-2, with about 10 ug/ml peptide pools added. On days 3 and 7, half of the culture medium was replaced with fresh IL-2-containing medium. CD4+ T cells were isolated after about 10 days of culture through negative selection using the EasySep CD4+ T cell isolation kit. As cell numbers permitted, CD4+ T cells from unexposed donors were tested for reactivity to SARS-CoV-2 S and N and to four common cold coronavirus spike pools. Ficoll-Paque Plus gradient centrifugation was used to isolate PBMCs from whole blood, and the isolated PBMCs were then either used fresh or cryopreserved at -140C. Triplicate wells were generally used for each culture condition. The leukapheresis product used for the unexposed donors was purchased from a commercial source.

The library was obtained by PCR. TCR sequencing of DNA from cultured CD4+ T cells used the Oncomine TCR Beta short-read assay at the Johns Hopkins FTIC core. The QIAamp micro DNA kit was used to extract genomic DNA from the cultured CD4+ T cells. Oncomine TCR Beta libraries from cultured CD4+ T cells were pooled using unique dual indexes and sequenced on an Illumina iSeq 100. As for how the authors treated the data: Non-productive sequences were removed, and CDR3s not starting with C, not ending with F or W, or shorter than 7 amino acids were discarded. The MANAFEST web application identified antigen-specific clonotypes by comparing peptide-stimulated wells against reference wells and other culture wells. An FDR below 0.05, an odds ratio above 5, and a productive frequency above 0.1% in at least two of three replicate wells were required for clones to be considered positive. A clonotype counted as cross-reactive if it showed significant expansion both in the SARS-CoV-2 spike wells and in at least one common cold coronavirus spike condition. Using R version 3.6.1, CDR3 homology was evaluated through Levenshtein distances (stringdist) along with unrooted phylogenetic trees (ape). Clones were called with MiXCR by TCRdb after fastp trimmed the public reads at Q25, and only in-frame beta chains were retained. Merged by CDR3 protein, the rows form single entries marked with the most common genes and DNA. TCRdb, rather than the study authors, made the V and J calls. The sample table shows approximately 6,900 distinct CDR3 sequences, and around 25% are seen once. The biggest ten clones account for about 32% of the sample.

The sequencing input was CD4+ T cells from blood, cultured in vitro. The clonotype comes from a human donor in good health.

The nucleotides read TGCAGTGCTAGAGATCCCGAGCGGGGGGAGGAGACCGGGGAGCTGTTTTTT. Its product reads: CSARDPERGEETGELFF. The chain is made from TRBV20-1 and TRBJ2-2; TRBD2 agrees with 9 junctional bases. Via the germline V gene (reference sequence), CDR1 is DFQATT and CDR2 SNEGSKA. For this chain, trimming is 0 bases at the V end and 5 bases at the J end, and the number of junction bases without a gene match is 10. Inclusive of the bounding cysteine and phenylalanine, the CDR3 is 17 residues long. Only CDR3 DNA remains: 51 bases, in frame from the first base.